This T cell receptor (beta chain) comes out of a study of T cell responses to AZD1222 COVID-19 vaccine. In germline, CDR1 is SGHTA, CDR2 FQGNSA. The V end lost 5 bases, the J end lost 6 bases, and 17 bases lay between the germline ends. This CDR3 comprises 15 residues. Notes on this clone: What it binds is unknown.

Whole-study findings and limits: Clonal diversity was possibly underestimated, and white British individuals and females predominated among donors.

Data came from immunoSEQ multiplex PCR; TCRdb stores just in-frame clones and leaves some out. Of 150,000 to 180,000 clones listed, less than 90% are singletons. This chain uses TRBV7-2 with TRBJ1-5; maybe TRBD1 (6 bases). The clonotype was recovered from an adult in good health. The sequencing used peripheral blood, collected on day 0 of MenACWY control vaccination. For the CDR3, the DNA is TGTGCCAGCAGCGAACCCGGACAGATCCGTCAGCCCCAGCATTTT. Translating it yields CASSEPGQIRQPQHF.